This TCR beta chain was retrieved from a study of T cell responses to AZD1222 COVID-19 vaccine (dated by TCRdb to the early 2020s). About the study as a whole: AZD1222 recipients whose second dose came at about 4 weeks and those whose second dose came at about 12 weeks were combined into one group, since spike-specific TCR depth and breadth did not differ between the two schedules. Trial participants were enrolled by age into subgroups of 18-55, 56-69 and 70-plus years, and about 150, 27 and 61 TCR-sequenced participants, respectively, were included in these subgroups. TCR sequencing was performed for about 240 trial participants, of whom some 200 were given two doses of AZD1222 and some 26 were given two doses of MenACWY control vaccine.

Based on the germline V gene, the CDR1 and CDR2 sequences are SGHVS and FQNEAQ. Cut back by 6 bases and 7 bases, the V and J ends lie 9 bases apart. The CDR3 contains 12 residues, cysteine and phenylalanine counted. Just CDR3 DNA is preserved here, 36 bases in frame from base 1. A note on this clone: Its recognized antigen is unknown. No clone much larger than this one lies a single base away; base qualities are absent.

The CDR3 regions of human TCRbeta chains were analyzed by immunosequencing. The original pipeline was this. Repertoire TCRs were matched against a reference library of SARS-CoV-2-specific TCRs generated with the MIRA antigen-specificity platform. Breadth was defined as the fraction of unique TCRs that were SARS-CoV-2-associated, and depth was defined as the fraction of total T cells that were SARS-CoV-2-associated. Each spike-specific TCR was assigned to its reactive spike region and to a CD4 or CD8 class using the MIRA data. Log10-transformed breadth and depth values were compared by one-way ANOVA with Sidak's multiple comparisons tests. TCRdb's version of the immuneACCESS table is confined to in-frame rearrangements and falls short of the full clone set. An unresolved V gene accounts for under half of the shortfall where checked; the remainder is of unknown origin. The V and J calls and clone size come from that table; D and trimming were worked out from the DNA. A total of 150,000 to 200,000 clones appear in this sample, approximately 90% of them only once. Of the sample, around 1.3% is held by the ten largest clones.

Study-level results and caveats: Conclusions about previously exposed vaccinees are limited because only six or seven AZD1222 recipients were SARS-CoV-2 seropositive at baseline. Epitopes outside the regions mutated in the B.1.351 and B.1.1.7 variants were reportedly recognized by nearly half of the unique spike-specific TCRs. After two AZD1222 doses, spike-specific TCR breadth and depth were significantly higher than at day 0 and than in MenACWY recipients. Participants were mostly white British and included more females than males, and it was suggested by the authors that clonal diversity may have been underestimated. In the small 56-69-year group, the increase in depth fell short of significance, most likely because of low power. Vaccine-associated CD4 TCRs spanned the whole spike protein, with dominant responses in regions 160-218 and 743-854. Because no day 14 peak-response samples were available, the repertoires could be characterized only after the peak T cell response.

What this sample's time point label stands for: baseline before first vaccination. Vaccinee samples came from UK trials COV001 and COV002, including a single-blind randomized controlled phase 2/3 trial of AZD1222 (ChAdOx1 nCoV-19) in healthy adults. For TCRbeta chain sequencing, PBMC samples were collected from trial participants at day 0 and at day 28 after the second dose. Rearrangement joined TRBV7-8 to TRBJ2-2; a confident D gene designation cannot be given. The sequence came from an adult in good health. This specimen was peripheral blood, taken on day 0 of AZD1222 vaccination. The nucleotide sequence reads as follows: TGTGCCAGCAGTTTAAGCATCGGGGAGCTGTTTTTT. It translates to CASSLSIGELFF.